Below are 6 T cell receptor beta chains sequenced from a single sample in a study of OX40 agonist ivuxolimab in advanced cancers. TCRdb's table, derived via immunoSEQ multiplex PCR, lists solely in-frame clones and lacks some. Among 62,000 or so clones listed, about 90% were seen once. The source was CD4+ or CD8+ T cells sorted from blood, collected in a trial of the OX40 agonist ivuxolimab. The receptors derive from an adult with an advanced solid tumor such as melanoma, head and neck, liver or kidney cancer.

This clone was picked up one time. V gene TRBV5-1 combines with J gene TRBJ2-2; 10 nucleotides line up with TRBD2. This CDR3 is built from 16 residues. With 4 bases clipped from V and 5 bases from J, the junction kept 8 bases outside the gene matches. Germline loops: CDR1 SGHRS, CDR2 YFSETQ. CDR3 nucleotides: TGCGCCAGCAGCCAACAAACTAGCGGGATGACCGGGGAGCTGTTTTTT. Translation: CASSQQTSGMTGELFF.

The V and J genes are TRBV5-4 and TRBJ2-7; possibly TRBD1 or TRBD2 for D (6 bases each). Between the trimmed V and J ends, which lost 4 bases and 0 bases, there was a span of 11 bases. CDR3 length equals 14 residues. Germline-derived CDR1 and CDR2 are SGHNT and YYREEE (reference sequence). Here the CDR3 reads CASSGGGYSYEQYF. For the CDR3, the DNA is TGTGCCAGCAGCGGAGGGGGGTACTCCTACGAGCAGTACTTC.

Only one count was recorded for this clone. The chain joins TRBV13 to TRBJ2-7; 9 positions agree with TRBD2. Germline-derived CDR1 and CDR2 are PRHDT and FYEKMQ (reference sequence). This CDR3 has 16 residues. The ends lost 2 bases at V and 5 bases at J; junction bases unmatched: 10. The CDR3 DNA follows: TGTGCCAGCAGCTTAAGTAAGGGACTAGCTATGCACGAGCAGTACTTC. This sequence encodes CASSLSKGLAMHEQYF.

This clone was seen once. The rearrangement uses TRBV29-1 and TRBJ2-5; 7 bases are a match to TRBD2. The V gene end was trimmed by 4 bases and the J gene end by 2 bases; junction bases not matched to a gene: 1. This CDR3 contains 12 residues. The germline CDR1 and CDR2 sequences are SQVTM and ANQGSEA. CDR3: CSVGGGQETQYF. The DNA of the CDR3 is TGCAGCGTTGGCGGGGGTCAAGAGACCCAGTACTTC.

Here the CDR3 DNA reads TGTGCCAGCAGCGAGGCGGGGGGGTCGGGCTACGAGCAGTACTTC. Protein: CASSEAGGSGYEQYF. The rearrangement uses TRBV9 and TRBJ2-7; 9 bases are shared with TRBD2. Germline loops: CDR1 SGDLS, CDR2 YYNGEE. This CDR3 contains 15 residues. Germline trimming cut 3 bases from V and 3 bases from J; bases unmatched to any gene: 7.

This clone was seen a single time. The chain carries TRBV6-1 and TRBJ1-2, with D perhaps matching TRBD1 (6 bases). CDR3 length: 14 amino acids. Germline lookup yields CDR1 MNHNS and CDR2 SASEGT. V lost 1 base and J 7 bases, leaving 13 bases between the germline ends. CDR3 amino acids: CASSEGDKEGGYTF. As DNA, the CDR3 is TGTGCCAGCAGTGAAGGGGACAAAGAGGGTGGCTACACCTTC.